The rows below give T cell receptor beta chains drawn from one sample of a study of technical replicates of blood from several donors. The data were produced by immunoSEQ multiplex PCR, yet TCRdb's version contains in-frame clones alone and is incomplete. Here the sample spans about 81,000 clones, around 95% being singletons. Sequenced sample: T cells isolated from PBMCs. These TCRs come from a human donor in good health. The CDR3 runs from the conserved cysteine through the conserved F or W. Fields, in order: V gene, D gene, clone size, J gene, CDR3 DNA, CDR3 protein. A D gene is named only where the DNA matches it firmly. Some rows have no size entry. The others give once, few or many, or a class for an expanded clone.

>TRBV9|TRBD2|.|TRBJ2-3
TGTGCCAGCAGCGTAGTTAGCGGGAGTGCAGATACGCAGTATTTT
CASSVVSGSADTQYF
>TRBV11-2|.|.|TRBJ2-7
TGTGCCAGCAGCTCCCAGACTGGGAGTTACGAGCAGTACTTC
CASSSQTGSYEQYF
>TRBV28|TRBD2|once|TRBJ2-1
TGTGCCAGCAGTTTAAATGCGCCTAGCGGGAGTTCCTACAATGAGCAGTTCTTC
CASSLNAPSGSSYNEQFF
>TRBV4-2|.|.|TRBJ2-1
TGTGCCAGCAGCCAATCAAGAGACTTCTACAATGAGCAGTTCTTC
CASSQSRDFYNEQFF
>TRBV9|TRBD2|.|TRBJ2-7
TGTGCCAGCAGCGTAGGCCCCCCGGGACTAGTTCTCTACGAGCAGTACTTC
CASSVGPPGLVLYEQYF
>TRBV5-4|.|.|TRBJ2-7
TGTGCCAGCAGCTTGGCCTCGGGATTCGAGCAGTACTTC
CASSLASGFEQYF
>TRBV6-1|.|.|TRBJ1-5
TGTGCCAGCAGTGTGTTCGGTCTACGAAATCAGCCCCAGCATTTT
CASSVFGLRNQPQHF
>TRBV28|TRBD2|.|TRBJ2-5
TGTGCCAGCAGTTTCCAGACTAGCGGGATCCCCGAGACCCAGTACTTC
CASSFQTSGIPETQYF
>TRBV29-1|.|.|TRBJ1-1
TGCAGCGTTCCTGACAGACCCAACACTGAAGCTTTCTTT
CSVPDRPNTEAFF
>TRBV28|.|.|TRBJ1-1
TGTGCCAGCAGTTCCGACTACGTGGTCCGTTATAACACTGAAGCTTTCTTT
CASSSDYVVRYNTEAFF
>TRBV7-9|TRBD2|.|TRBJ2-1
TGTGCCAGCAGCTGGGGGGGAAGGTACAATGAGCAGTTCTTC
CASSWGGRYNEQFF
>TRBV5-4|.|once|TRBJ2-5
TGTGCCAGCAGCTTGGTAGGACAACAAGAGACCCAGTACTTC
CASSLVGQQETQYF
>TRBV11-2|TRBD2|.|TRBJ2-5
TGTGCCAGCAGCTCGGGACTAGCGGGTGGGGAGACCCAGTACTTC
CASSSGLAGGETQYF
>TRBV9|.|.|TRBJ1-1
TGTGCCAGCAGCGTATCTTGGCAGGGGCCGAACACTGAAGCTTTCTTT
CASSVSWQGPNTEAFF
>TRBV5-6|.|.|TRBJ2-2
TGTGCCAGCAGCTTGGCCTTGAACACCGGGGAGCTGTTTTTT
CASSLALNTGELFF
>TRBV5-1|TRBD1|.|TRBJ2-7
TGCGCCAGCAGCTCTCCCACAGGGGGACAGGGGTGGAACGAGCAGTACTTC
CASSSPTGGQGWNEQYF
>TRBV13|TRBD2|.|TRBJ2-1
TGTGCCAGCAGCTTAGATCGGACTAGCGGCTCCAATGAGCAGTTCTTC
CASSLDRTSGSNEQFF
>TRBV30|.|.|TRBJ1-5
TGTGCCTGGAGTCCCCCCCCAGCAGGGCGGTCCCAGCATTTT
CAWSPPPAGRSQHF
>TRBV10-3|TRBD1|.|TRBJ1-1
TGTGCCATCAGTGAGGTGACAGGGGAAACTGAAGCTTTCTTT
CAISEVTGETEAFF
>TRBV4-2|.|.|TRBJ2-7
TGTGCCAGCAGCCAAGAGACAGGGAGGTCCTACGAGCAGTACTTC
CASSQETGRSYEQYF
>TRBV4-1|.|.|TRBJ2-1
TGCGCCAGCAGCCAAGAATGGGGCGATGAGCAGTTCTTC
CASSQEWGDEQFF
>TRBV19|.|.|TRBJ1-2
TGTGCCAGTAGTATCAGGGGCTTAGATGGCTACACCTTC
CASSIRGLDGYTF
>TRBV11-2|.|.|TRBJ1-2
TGTGCCAGCAGCTTAGGCGGAACCTATGGCTACACCTTC
CASSLGGTYGYTF
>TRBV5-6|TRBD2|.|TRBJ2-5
TGTGCCAGCAGCTTAGGCGGGAGAGAAGAGACCCAGTACTTC
CASSLGGREETQYF
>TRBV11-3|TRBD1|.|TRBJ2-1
TGTGCCACCAAGACAGGGATCCACAATGAGCAGTTCTTC
CATKTGIHNEQFF
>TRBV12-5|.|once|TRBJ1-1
TGTGCTAGTGGTTTGGTCGAATGGGGGCGAGCTTTCTTT
CASGLVEWGRAFF
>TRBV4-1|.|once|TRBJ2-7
TGCGCCAGCAGCCAAGAGAAGCGAGAGTATATAGAGCAGTACTTC
CASSQEKREYIEQYF
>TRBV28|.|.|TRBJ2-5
TGTGCCAGCAGTTTATTAAACGGGGTCGGGCAGTACCAAGAGACCCAGTACTTC
CASSLLNGVGQYQETQYF
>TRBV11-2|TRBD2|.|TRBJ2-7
TGTGCCAGCAGCTTAGCAATGGGACTAGCCTACGAGCAGTACTTC
CASSLAMGLAYEQYF
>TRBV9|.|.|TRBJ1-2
TGTGCCAGCAGCGTAGCTTTGGGGGCTAGTAGTGGCTACACCTTC
CASSVALGASSGYTF
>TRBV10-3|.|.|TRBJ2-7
TGTGCCATCAGTGAGTCCCTGGGAGGGGGATCCTACGAGCAGTACTTC
CAISESLGGGSYEQYF
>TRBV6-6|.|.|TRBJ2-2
TGTGCCAGCAGTTACACAACGTGGGAGGTCGGGGAGCTGTTTTTT
CASSYTTWEVGELFF
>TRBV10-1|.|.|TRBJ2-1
TGCGCCATCCCCGACAGAAACAATGAGCAGTTCTTC
CAIPDRNNEQFF
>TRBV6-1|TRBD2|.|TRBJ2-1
TGTGCCAGCAGCGAAATGGGACTAGCGGTAAACAATGAGCAGTTCTTC
CASSEMGLAVNNEQFF
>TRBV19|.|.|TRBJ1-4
TGTGCCAGTAGTATAGGAGGTACAGCGGGGGGTGAAAAACTGTTTTTT
CASSIGGTAGGEKLFF
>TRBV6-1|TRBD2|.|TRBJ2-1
TGTGCCAGCTTCTTGTTACTAGCGGGAAACGAGCAGTTCTTC
CASFLLLAGNEQFF
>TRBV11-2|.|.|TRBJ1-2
TGTGCCAGCAGCTTCGATCGGAGAATCTATGGCTACACCTTC
CASSFDRRIYGYTF
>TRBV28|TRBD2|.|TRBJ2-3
TGTGCCAGCAGCCGAACTAGCGGGAGAACAGATACGCAGTATTTT
CASSRTSGRTDTQYF
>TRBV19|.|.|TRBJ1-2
TGTGCCAGTAGTAATTCGGGGGTAATTAACTATGGCTACACCTTC
CASSNSGVINYGYTF
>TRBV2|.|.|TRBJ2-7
TGTGCCAGCAGTGAAGAAGTGGGGGCAATCTACGAGCAGTACTTC
CASSEEVGAIYEQYF
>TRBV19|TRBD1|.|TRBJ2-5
TGTGCCAGTAGTATGGGACAGGGCCTACAAGAGACCCAGTACTTC
CASSMGQGLQETQYF
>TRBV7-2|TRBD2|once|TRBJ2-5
TGTGCCAGCAGCCTGAGGGGGGCTAGCGGGATCCAAGAGACCCAGTACTTC
CASSLRGASGIQETQYF
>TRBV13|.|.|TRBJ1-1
TGTGCCAGCAGCCGGACAGTGAACACTGAAGCTTTCTTT
CASSRTVNTEAFF
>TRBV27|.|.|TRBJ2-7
TGTGCCAGCAGTTTTCTCGGGAGTCCTGGCGAGCAGTACTTC
CASSFLGSPGEQYF
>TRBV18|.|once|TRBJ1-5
TGTGCCAGCTCACCGGGAGGGGGCAATCAGCCCCAGCATTTT
CASSPGGGNQPQHF
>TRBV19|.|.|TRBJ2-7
TGTGCCAGTAGTAAGTTCCTCGAGGGATCCTACGAGCAGTACTTC
CASSKFLEGSYEQYF
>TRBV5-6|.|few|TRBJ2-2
TGTGCCAGCAGCTTGGATCGCGCGTGGGCCGACGGGGAGCTGTTTTTT
CASSLDRAWADGELFF
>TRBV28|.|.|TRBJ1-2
TGTGCCAGCACCGCTCACCAGTACGTCTATGGCTACACCTTC
CASTAHQYVYGYTF
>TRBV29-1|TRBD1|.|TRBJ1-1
TGCAGCGTTGATTGGAAGCAGGGGGCGATGGCTTTCTTT
CSVDWKQGAMAFF
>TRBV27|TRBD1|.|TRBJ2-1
TGTGCCAGCAGTTACTTAATCCCGACAGGGCGAGGGAATGAGCAGTTCTTC
CASSYLIPTGRGNEQFF
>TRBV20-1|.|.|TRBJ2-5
TGCAGTGCGGCGGCCCAAGAGACCCAGTACTTC
CSAAAQETQYF
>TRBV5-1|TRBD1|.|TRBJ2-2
TGCGCCAGCAGCGAAACGCCGGGACAGATAAACACCGGGGAGCTGTTTTTT
CASSETPGQINTGELFF
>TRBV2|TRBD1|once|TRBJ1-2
TGTGCCAGCGCTACCGGGACAGGGGACTATGGCTACACCTTC
CASATGTGDYGYTF
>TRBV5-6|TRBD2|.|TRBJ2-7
TGTGCCAGCAGCCCGGCCGGACTAGCAGGTTTCTCCGAGCAGTACTTC
CASSPAGLAGFSEQYF